The TCR beta chain described here comes from a study of siplizumab effects on memory and regulatory T cells. The study's findings and limits: Unstimulated subsets contained matches for only a minor fraction of alloreactive clones. Memory T cells appeared less diverse than naive cells, which seemed to contribute substantially to alloresponse. Tregs that proliferated in siplizumab cultures did not have their suppressive function confirmed.

V was trimmed by 0 bases and J by 0 bases, leaving 12 bases between them. The CDR3 extends over 16 amino acids. The germline gives CDR1 SGHVS, CDR2 FNYEAQ. This table comes from immunoSEQ multiplex PCR, and its TCRdb copy is limited to in-frame clones, with some not included. Of about 94,000 clones listed, 94% were seen once; the top ten hold approximately 0.3%. In its sample, this clone was seen once. Its antigen is not known. The receptor was isolated from a human donor in good health. Material: non-Treg CD4+ T cells sorted from blood. The V call is TRBV7-6, the J call TRBJ2-7; tentatively, D is TRBD2 (5 bases). CDR3 protein: CASSLAMMGSSYEQYF. CDR3 nucleotide sequence: TGTGCCAGCAGCTTAGCGATGATGGGGAGCTCCTACGAGCAGTACTTC.